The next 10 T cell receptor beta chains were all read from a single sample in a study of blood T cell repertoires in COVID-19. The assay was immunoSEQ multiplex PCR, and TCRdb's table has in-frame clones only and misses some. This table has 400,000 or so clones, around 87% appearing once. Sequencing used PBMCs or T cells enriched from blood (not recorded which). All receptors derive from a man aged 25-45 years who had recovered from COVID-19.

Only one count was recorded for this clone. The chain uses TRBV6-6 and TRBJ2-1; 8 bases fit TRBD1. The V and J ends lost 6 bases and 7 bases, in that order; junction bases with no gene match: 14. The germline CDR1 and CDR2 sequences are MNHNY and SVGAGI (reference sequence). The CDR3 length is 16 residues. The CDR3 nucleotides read TGTGCCAGCAGACTTTCAGCTGGACAGGGTAAGAATGAGCAGTTCTTC. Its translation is CASRLSAGQGKNEQFF.

In nucleotides, the CDR3 is TGCAGTGCTAGTCATCAGACAGGGACCAATGAGCAGTTCTTC. It codes for CSASHQTGTNEQFF. V is TRBV20-1 and J is TRBJ2-1; 7 positions agree with TRBD1. From germline, CDR1 is DFQATT and CDR2 SNEGSKA (reference sequence). V shed 3 bases, J shed 6 bases, and the junction held 8 bases outside the gene matches. This CDR3 is built from 14 residues.

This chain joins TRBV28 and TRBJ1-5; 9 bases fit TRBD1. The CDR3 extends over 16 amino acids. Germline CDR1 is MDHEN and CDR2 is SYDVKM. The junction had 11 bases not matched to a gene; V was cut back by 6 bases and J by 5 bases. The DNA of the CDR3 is TGTGCCAGCAGCCCGAGAATGGGACAGGGTTATCAGCCCCAGCATTTT. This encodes CASSPRMGQGYQPQHF.

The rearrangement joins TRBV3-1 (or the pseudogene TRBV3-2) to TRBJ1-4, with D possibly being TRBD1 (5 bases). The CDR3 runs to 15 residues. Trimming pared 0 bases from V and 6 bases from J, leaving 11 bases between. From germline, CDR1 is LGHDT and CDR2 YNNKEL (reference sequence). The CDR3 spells CASSQDQGGDEKLFF. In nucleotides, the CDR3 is TGTGCCAGCAGCCAAGATCAGGGAGGGGATGAAAAACTGTTTTTT.

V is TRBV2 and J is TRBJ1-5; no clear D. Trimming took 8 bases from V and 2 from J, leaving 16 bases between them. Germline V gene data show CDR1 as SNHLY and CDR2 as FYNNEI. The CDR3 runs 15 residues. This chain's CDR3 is CASRRGGEGNQPQHF. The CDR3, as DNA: TGTGCCAGCCGAAGAGGAGGCGAGGGCAATCAGCCCCAGCATTTT. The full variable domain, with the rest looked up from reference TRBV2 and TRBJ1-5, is EPEVTQTPSHQVTQMGQEVILRCVPISNHLYFYWYRQILGQKVEFLVSFYNNEISEKSEIFDDQFSVERPDGSNFTLKIRSTKLEDSAMYFCASRRGGEGNQPQHFGDGTRLSIL.

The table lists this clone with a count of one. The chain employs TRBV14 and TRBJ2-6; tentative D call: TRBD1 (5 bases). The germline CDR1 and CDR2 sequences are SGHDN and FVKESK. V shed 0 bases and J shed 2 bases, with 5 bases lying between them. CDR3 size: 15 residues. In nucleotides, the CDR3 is TGTGCCAGCAGCCAAGACAGGGCTGGGGCCAACGTCCTGACTTTC. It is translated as CASSQDRAGANVLTF. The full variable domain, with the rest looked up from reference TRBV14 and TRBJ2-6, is EAGVTQFPSHSVIEKGQTVTLRCDPISGHDNLYWYRRVMGKEIKFLLHFVKESKQDESGMPNNRFLAERTGGTYSTLKVQPAELEDSGVYFCASSQDRAGANVLTFGAGSRLTVL.

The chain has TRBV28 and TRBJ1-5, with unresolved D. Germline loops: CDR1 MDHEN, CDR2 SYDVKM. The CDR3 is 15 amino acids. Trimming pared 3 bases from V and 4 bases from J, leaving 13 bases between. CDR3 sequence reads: CASSFPPRWNQPQHF. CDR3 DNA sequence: TGTGCCAGCAGTTTCCCTCCGAGGTGGAATCAGCCCCAGCATTTT.

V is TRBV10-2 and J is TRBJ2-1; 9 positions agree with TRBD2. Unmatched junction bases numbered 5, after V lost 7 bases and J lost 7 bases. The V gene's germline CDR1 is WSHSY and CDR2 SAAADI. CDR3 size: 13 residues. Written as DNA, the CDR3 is TGCGCCAGCAATAGCGGGAGCGGGAATGAGCAGTTCTTC. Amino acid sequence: CASNSGSGNEQFF.

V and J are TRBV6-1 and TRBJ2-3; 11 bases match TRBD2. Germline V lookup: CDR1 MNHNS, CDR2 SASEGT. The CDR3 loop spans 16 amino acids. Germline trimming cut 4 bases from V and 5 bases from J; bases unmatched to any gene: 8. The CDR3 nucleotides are TGTGCCAGCAGTGGGGGACTAGCGGCTCATCTAGATACGCAGTATTTT. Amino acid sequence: CASSGGLAAHLDTQYF.

DNA of the CDR3: TGTGCCAGCAGTTACGGAGACGAGGACTACGAGCAGTACTTC. This translates into CASSYGDEDYEQYF. This chain links TRBV6-5 with TRBJ2-7, with no clear D. V shed 2 bases and J shed 3 bases, with 11 bases lying between them. Germline values: CDR1 MNHEY, CDR2 SVGAGI. This CDR3 is built from 14 residues.